Each of the 13 T cell receptor beta chains below was sequenced from the same sample in a study of cytomegalovirus exposure and HLA in healthy donors. PCR employed 60 Vbeta and 13 Jbeta primers. Clones were read by immunoSEQ multiplex PCR, and TCRdb kept only the in-frame ones, dropping some. Of roughly 160,000 clones listed, about 80% are singletons. Sequencing input: PBMCs. Every receptor here comes from a woman in her forties or fifties in good health and CMV-seronegative.

The chain uses TRBV11-2 and TRBJ1-2; no definite D call. CDR1 is SGHAT, CDR2 FQNNGV, per germline. Deletions cut 2 bases from V and 8 bases from J, with 6 bases between. This CDR3 has 11 amino acids. CDR3 nucleotide sequence: TGTGCCAGCAGCTTACTTGCGGGCTACACCTTC. Its protein product is CASSLLAGYTF.

The CDR3 bases are TGCGCCAGCAGCTTGGAAGGGGGCGCGAATCAGCCCCAGCATTTT. Translated: CASSLEGGANQPQHF. The chain joins TRBV5-1 to TRBJ1-5; TRBD1 agrees at 7 bases. V shed 0 bases and J 4 bases; nucleotides not matched to a gene: 4. Germline CDR1 and CDR2: SGHRS and YFSETQ. The CDR3 runs to 15 residues.

The genes are TRBV5-6 and TRBJ1-5; D is unresolved. In germline, CDR1 is SGHDT, CDR2 YYEEEE. V was trimmed by 4 bases and J by 0 bases, leaving 11 bases between them. This CDR3 region has 15 residues. This CDR3 reads CASSPGLNSNQPQHF. CDR3 DNA sequence: TGTGCCAGCAGCCCAGGTCTCAATAGCAATCAGCCCCAGCATTTT.

As to this clone: The identical CDR3 is also encoded by other nucleotide sequences in the sample. CDR3 amino acids: CASSLTGDPVGNTIYF. CDR3 nucleotides: TGTGCCAGCAGCTTGACGGGGGACCCGGTCGGAAACACCATATATTTT. V gene TRBV5-8 combines with J gene TRBJ1-3; D is perhaps TRBD1 (5 bases). The germline CDR1 and CDR2 sequences are SGHTS and YDEGEE. V lost 1 base to trimming and J lost 4 bases, with 15 bases between them. CDR3 length equals 16 residues.

The chain employs TRBV5-4 and TRBJ1-4, with D perhaps matching TRBD1 (6 bases). There are 14 residues in the CDR3. Per germline, CDR1 SGHNT and CDR2 YYREEE (reference sequence). V was clipped by 0 bases and J by 4 bases, with 7 bases between them. The DNA of the CDR3 is TGTGCCAGCAGCTTGGCAGGGGATAATGAAAAACTGTTTTTT. It specifies CASSLAGDNEKLFF.

V is TRBV28 and J is TRBJ1-2, with 7 bases matching TRBD1. Per the germline V gene, CDR1 is MDHEN and CDR2 is SYDVKM. The junction had 5 bases not matched to a gene; V was cut back by 3 bases and J by 4 bases. This CDR3 region has 14 residues. The CDR3 reads CASSLATGPYGYTF. For the CDR3, the DNA is TGTGCCAGCAGTTTGGCGACAGGGCCCTATGGCTACACCTTC.

This clone was seen a handful of times. The gene calls are TRBV6-6 and TRBJ1-1; D remains unclear. Germline V lookup: CDR1 MNHNY, CDR2 SVGAGI (reference sequence). The CDR3 has 12 residues. Trimming took 6 bases from V and 1 from J, leaving 6 bases between them. CDR3 in amino acids: CASRPRNTEAFF. DNA of the CDR3: TGTGCCAGCAGACCTAGGAACACTGAAGCTTTCTTT.

The V call is TRBV4-3, the J call TRBJ2-1; 13 bases agree with TRBD2. The germline CDR1 and CDR2 sequences are LGHNA and YSLEER. V lost 0 bases, J lost 13 bases, and 18 bases stayed unmatched. This CDR3 region has 19 residues. The CDR3 DNA sequence: TGCGCCAGCAGCCAAGATGCCCCACCGGGCGGACTAGCGGGGGTGGTTCAGTTCTTC. Amino acid sequence: CASSQDAPPGGLAGVVQFF.

The chain links TRBV5-5 to TRBJ1-6; no firm D call. Germline V gene lookup returns CDR1 SGHKS and CDR2 YYEKEE (reference sequence). The CDR3 is 16 amino acids. V was cut by 1 base and J by 0 bases, with 8 bases left in between. The CDR3 sequence is CASSLRGSSYNSPLHF. The CDR3 DNA reads TGTGCCAGCAGCTTGCGGGGAAGCTCCTATAATTCACCCCTCCACTTT. The entire variable domain, with the rest obtained from reference TRBV5-5 and TRBJ1-6, is as follows: DAGVTQSPTHLIKTRGQQVTLRCSPISGHKSVSWYQQVLGQGPQFIFQYYEKEERGRGNFPDRFSARQFPNYSSELNVNALLLGDSALYLCASSLRGSSYNSPLHFGNGTRLTVT.

The chain combines TRBV7-3 with TRBJ2-1; TRBD1 is a possible D gene (6 bases). Per the germline V gene, CDR1 is SGHTA and CDR2 is FQGTGA. The V end was cut by 0 bases, the J end by 9 bases, with 12 bases between. The CDR3 is 14 residues long. The CDR3 coding sequence is TGTGCCAGCAGCTTAACGAGGACAGTCGGTGAGCAGTTCTTC. It specifies CASSLTRTVGEQFF.

The V and J genes are TRBV18 and TRBJ2-3; tentatively, D is TRBD1 (5 bases). CDR3 length: 14 residues. The ends were cut back, 1 base at V and 4 bases at J, with 9 bases in the middle. Germline CDR1 reads KGHSH; CDR2 reads LQKENI. The CDR3 DNA reads TGTGCCAGCTCACCACTCGTCAGGGCAGATACGCAGTATTTT. Amino acid sequence: CASSPLVRADTQYF.

The J gene is TRBJ2-7, the V gene TRBV4-1, with D maybe TRBD1 (5 bases). CDR3 length: 19 residues. CDR1 MGHRA and CDR2 YSYEKL come from the germline V gene. The ends were cut back, 1 base at V and 0 bases at J, with 22 bases in the middle. CDR3 in amino acids: CASSQVAPHFGQPSYEQYF. CDR3 bases: TGCGCCAGCAGCCAAGTCGCCCCCCATTTCGGACAACCCTCCTACGAGCAGTACTTC.

The chain combines TRBV19 with TRBJ1-5, with TRBD1 identical over 9 bases. From germline, CDR1 is LNHDA and CDR2 SQIVND (reference sequence). The V gene end was trimmed by 1 base and the J gene end by 15 bases; junction bases not matched to a gene: 4. The CDR3 runs to 12 residues. This chain's CDR3 is CASSIVGQGLHF. The CDR3 nucleotides are TGTGCCAGTAGTATAGTGGGACAGGGACTGCATTTT. Full variable domain (outside the CDR3, taken from reference TRBV19 and TRBJ1-5): DGGITQSPKYLFRKEGQNVTLSCEQNLNHDAMYWYRQDPGQGLRLIYYSQIVNDFQKGDIAEGYSVSREKKESFPLTVTSAQKNPTAFYLCASSIVGQGLHFGDGTRLSIL.